This TCR beta chain was captured by sequencing in a study of cytomegalovirus exposure and HLA in healthy donors. Study findings and constraints: Later work found that TCR association rates differed between HLA loci; DRB1 had the most and HLA-C the fewest.

With respect to this clone: What it recognizes is unknown.

CDR1 and CDR2 (germline): SGHNT, YYREEE (reference sequence). The CDR3 runs to 18 residues. Trimming pared 1 base from V and 1 base from J, leaving 19 bases between. Both 60 Vbeta primers and 13 Jbeta primers went into the PCR. Per the original data handling: A later analysis counted 80 million or so unique TCR beta chains, about 10 million shared. TCRdb's table, derived via immunoSEQ multiplex PCR, lists solely in-frame clones and lacks some. For V, J and clone size, that table is used; D and trimming come from the DNA. The table lists about 190,000 clones, 84% of them singletons. Those who donated were healthy bone marrow donors.

Material: PBMCs. The V gene is TRBV5-4, the J gene TRBJ2-3, with TRBD1 as a possible D gene (5 bases). This receptor was taken from a woman in her forties or fifties in good health and CMV-seropositive. DNA of the CDR3: TGTGCCAGCAGCTTGTCCCAGGGTTCCTCTATTGGCACAGATACGCAGTATTTT. Its translation is CASSLSQGSSIGTDTQYF. The full variable domain, its missing parts supplied by reference TRBV5-4 and TRBJ2-3, is ETGVTQSPTHLIKTRGQQVTLRCSSQSGHNTVSWYQQALGQGPQFIFQYYREEENGRGNFPPRFSGLQFPNYSSELNVNALELDDSALYLCASSLSQGSSIGTDTQYFGPGTRLTVL.